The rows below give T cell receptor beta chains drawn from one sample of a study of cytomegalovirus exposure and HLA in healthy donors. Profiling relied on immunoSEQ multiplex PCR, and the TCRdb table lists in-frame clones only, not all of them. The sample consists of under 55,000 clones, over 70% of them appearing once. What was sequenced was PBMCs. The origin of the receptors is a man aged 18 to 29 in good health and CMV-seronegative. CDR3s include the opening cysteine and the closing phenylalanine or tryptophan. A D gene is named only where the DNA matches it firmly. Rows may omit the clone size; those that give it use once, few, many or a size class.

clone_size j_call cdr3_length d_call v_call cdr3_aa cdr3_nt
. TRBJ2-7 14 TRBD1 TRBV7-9 CASSAGQGAYEQYF TGTGCCAGCAGCGCGGGACAGGGGGCCTACGAGCAGTACTTC
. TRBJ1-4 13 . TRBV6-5 CASSLSHGEKLFF TGTGCCAGCAGCCTTAGCCACGGGGAAAAACTGTTTTTT
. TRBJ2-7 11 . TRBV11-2 CASRSNYEQYF TGTGCCAGCAGATCCAACTACGAGCAGTACTTC
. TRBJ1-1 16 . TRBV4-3 CASSPGRWGVNTEAFF TGCGCCAGCAGCCCCGGCCGTTGGGGGGTCAACACTGAAGCTTTCTTT
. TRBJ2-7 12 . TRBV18 CASMGAGYEQYF TGTGCCAGCATGGGCGCGGGCTACGAGCAGTACTTC
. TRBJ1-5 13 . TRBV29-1 CSVVDTNNQPQHF TGCAGCGTTGTGGACACTAACAATCAGCCCCAGCATTTT
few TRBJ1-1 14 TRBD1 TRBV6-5 CASSPTGARYEAFF TGTGCCAGCAGTCCAACAGGGGCTAGGTACGAAGCTTTCTTT
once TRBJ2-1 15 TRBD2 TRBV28 CASSLSGRAYNEQFF TGTGCCAGCAGTTTAAGCGGGAGGGCCTACAATGAGCAGTTCTTC
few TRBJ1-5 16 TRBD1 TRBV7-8 CASSSRGTGGNQPQHF TGTGCCAGCAGCTCCCGGGGGACAGGGGGGAATCAGCCCCAGCATTTT
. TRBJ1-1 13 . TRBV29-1 CSVEVIGGPEAFF TGCAGCGTTGAAGTTATCGGCGGCCCTGAAGCTTTCTTT
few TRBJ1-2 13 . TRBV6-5 CASANRDLYGYTF TGTGCCAGCGCAAACAGGGACCTATATGGCTACACCTTC
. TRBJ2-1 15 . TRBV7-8 CASSPRTASYNEQFF TGTGCCAGCAGTCCGCGGACAGCTTCCTACAATGAGCAGTTCTTC
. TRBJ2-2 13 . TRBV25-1 CASSDANTGELFF TGTGCCAGCAGTGACGCGAACACCGGGGAGCTGTTTTTT
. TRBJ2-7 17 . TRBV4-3 CASSQEWTPEGIYEQYF TGCGCCAGCAGCCAGGAATGGACGCCCGAGGGTATATACGAGCAGTACTTC
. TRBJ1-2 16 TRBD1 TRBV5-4 CASSSGQGLVGYGYTF TGTGCCAGCAGCTCGGGACAGGGGTTAGTTGGCTATGGCTACACCTTC
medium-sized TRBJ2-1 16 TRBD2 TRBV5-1 CASSSRGTSAFNEQFF TGCGCCAGCAGCAGCCGCGGGACTAGCGCGTTCAATGAGCAGTTCTTC
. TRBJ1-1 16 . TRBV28 CASSLSGGSWGTEAFF TGTGCCAGCAGTTTGTCTGGGGGCTCCTGGGGCACTGAAGCTTTCTTT
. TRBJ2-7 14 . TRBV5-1 CASKMTGTSGEQYF TGCGCCAGCAAGATGACGGGGACTTCGGGGGAGCAGTACTTC
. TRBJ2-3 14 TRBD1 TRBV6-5 CASSYSTGQRTQYF TGTGCCAGCAGTTACTCGACGGGACAGAGGACGCAGTATTTT
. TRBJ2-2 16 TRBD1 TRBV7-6 CASSLDSRGLAGELFF TGTGCCAGCAGCTTAGACTCCAGGGGGCTGGCCGGGGAGCTGTTTTTT
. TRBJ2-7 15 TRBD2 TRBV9 CASSVGAGEEYEQYF TGTGCCAGCAGCGTAGGGGCGGGAGAGGAATACGAGCAGTACTTC
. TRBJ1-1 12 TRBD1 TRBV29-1 CSVDRGRTEAFF TGCAGCGTTGACAGGGGGAGAACTGAAGCTTTCTTT
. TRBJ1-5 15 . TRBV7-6 CASSLGGGAEQPQHF TGTGCCAGCAGCTTAGGAGGGGGGGCTGAACAGCCCCAGCATTTT
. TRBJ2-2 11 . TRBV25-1 CASTRTGELFF TGTGCCAGCACCCGTACCGGGGAGCTGTTTTTT
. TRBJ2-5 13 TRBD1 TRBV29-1 CSARQGAQETQYF TGCAGCGCTAGACAGGGGGCCCAAGAGACCCAGTACTTC
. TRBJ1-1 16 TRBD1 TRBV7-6 CASSPWTGNMNTEAFF TGTGCCAGCAGCCCTTGGACAGGGAACATGAACACTGAAGCTTTCTTT
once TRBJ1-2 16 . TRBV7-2 CASSPGWGGGGYGYTF TGTGCCAGCAGCCCCGGATGGGGTGGGGGAGGGTATGGCTACACCTTC
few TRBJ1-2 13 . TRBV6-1 CASTNSENYGYTF TGTGCCAGCACGAACAGTGAGAACTATGGCTACACCTTC
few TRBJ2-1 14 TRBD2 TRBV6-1 CASSEPGLGNEQFF TGTGCCAGCAGTGAACCGGGACTAGGGAATGAGCAGTTCTTC
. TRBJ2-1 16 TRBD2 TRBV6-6 CASSPLTSGRALEQFF TGTGCCAGCAGTCCTCTTACTAGCGGGAGGGCTCTTGAGCAGTTCTTC
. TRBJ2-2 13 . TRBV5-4 CASSFPSSGELFF TGTGCCAGCAGCTTTCCCTCGTCCGGGGAGCTGTTTTTT
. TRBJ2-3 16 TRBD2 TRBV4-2 CASSQDRGGRTDTQYF TGTGCCAGCAGTCAAGATCGGGGCGGGAGAACAGATACGCAGTATTTT
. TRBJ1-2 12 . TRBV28 CASSLSPYGYTF TGTGCCAGCAGTTTAAGCCCCTATGGCTACACCTTC
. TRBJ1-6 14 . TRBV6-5 CASTLTGGNSPLHF TGTGCCAGCACCCTGACAGGCGGTAATTCACCCCTCCACTTT
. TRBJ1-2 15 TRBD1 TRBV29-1 CSGRLGTGGVYGYTF TGCAGCGGTCGCCTCGGGACAGGGGGCGTCTATGGCTACACCTTC
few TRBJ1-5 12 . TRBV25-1 CASGLTSPPQHF TGTGCCAGCGGGTTAACTAGTCCGCCCCAGCATTTT
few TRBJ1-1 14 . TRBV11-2 CASSSLILNTEAFF TGTGCCAGCAGCTCACTCATTCTAAACACTGAAGCTTTCTTT
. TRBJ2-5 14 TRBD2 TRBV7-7 CASSASGGQETQYF TGTGCTAGCAGCGCGTCGGGGGGGCAGGAGACCCAGTACTTC
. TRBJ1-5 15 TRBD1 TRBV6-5 CASRKTGVSNQPQHF TGTGCCAGCAGGAAGACAGGGGTTAGCAATCAGCCCCAGCATTTT
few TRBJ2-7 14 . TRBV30 CAWSVLKVPYEQYF TGTGCCTGGAGTGTACTAAAGGTTCCCTACGAGCAGTACTTC
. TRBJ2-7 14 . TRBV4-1 CASSQDPQNYEQYF TGCGCCAGCAGCCAAGACCCCCAGAACTACGAGCAGTACTTC
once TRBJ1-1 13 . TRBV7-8 CASSSLIGGRAFF TGTGCCAGCAGCTCACTCATCGGCGGGCGGGCTTTCTTT
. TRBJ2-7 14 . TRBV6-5 CASSLGTTFYEQYF TGTGCCAGCAGTCTCGGGACAACATTCTACGAGCAGTACTTC
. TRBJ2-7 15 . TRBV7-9 CASSLGPTPSYEQYF TGTGCCAGCAGCTTAGGCCCCACTCCGTCCTACGAGCAGTACTTC
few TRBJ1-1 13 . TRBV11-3 CASSLVEGSEAFF TGTGCCAGCAGCTTAGTGGAGGGTTCTGAAGCTTTCTTT
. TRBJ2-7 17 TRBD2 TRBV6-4 CASSDSNSGRARDEQYF TGTGCCAGCAGTGACTCGAATAGCGGGAGGGCACGCGACGAGCAGTACTTC
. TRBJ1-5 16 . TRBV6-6 CASRPMAGAEGEPQHF TGTGCCAGCAGGCCAATGGCGGGGGCCGAGGGGGAGCCCCAGCATTTT
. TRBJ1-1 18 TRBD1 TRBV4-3 CASSQDPRDRGQNTEAFF TGCGCCAGCAGCCAAGATCCCCGGGACAGGGGACAGAACACTGAAGCTTTCTTT
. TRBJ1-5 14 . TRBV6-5 CASSVTNSNQPQHF TGTGCCAGCAGTGTAACTAATAGCAATCAGCCCCAGCATTTT
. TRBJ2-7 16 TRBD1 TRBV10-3 CAISEAQGFTSYEQYF TGTGCCATCAGTGAGGCACAGGGGTTTACCTCCTACGAGCAGTACTTC
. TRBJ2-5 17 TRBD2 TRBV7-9 CASSHRLAGDLQETQYF TGTGCCAGCAGCCACCGGCTAGCGGGAGATCTCCAAGAGACCCAGTACTTC
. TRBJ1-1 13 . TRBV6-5 CASRPGQNTEAFF TGTGCCAGCAGGCCTGGACAAAACACTGAAGCTTTCTTT
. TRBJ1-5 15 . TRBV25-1 CASSDDKYSNQPQHF TGTGCCAGCAGTGACGACAAGTATAGCAATCAGCCCCAGCATTTT
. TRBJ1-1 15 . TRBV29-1 CSVGAAGLGNTEAFF TGCAGCGTTGGCGCCGCAGGGTTGGGGAACACTGAAGCTTTCTTT
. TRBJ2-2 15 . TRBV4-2 CASSQEWAFWGELFF TGTGCCAGCAGCCAAGAGTGGGCCTTTTGGGGGGAGCTGTTTTTT
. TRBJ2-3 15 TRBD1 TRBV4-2 CASSQEQGAADTQYF TGTGCCAGCAGCCAAGAACAGGGGGCTGCAGATACGCAGTATTTT
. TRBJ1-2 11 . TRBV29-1 CSVRGGDGYTF TGCAGCGTACGGGGTGGGGATGGCTACACCTTC
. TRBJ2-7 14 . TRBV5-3 CARNAGRQAYEQYF TGTGCCAGAAACGCTGGGAGGCAGGCCTACGAGCAGTACTTC
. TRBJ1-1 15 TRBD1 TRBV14 CASSQGRQGSTEAFF TGTGCCAGCAGCCAAGGGCGACAGGGGAGCACTGAAGCTTTCTTT